The rows below give T cell receptor beta chains drawn from one sample of a study of Graves' ophthalmopathy and Graves' hyperthyroidism. MiXCR, run by TCRdb on the multiplex PCR reads, gives a single entry per CDR3 protein. Seen here are about half a million distinct CDR3 sequences, approximately 14% observed once, and the top ten hold about 9.4%. Source material: blood. The receptors derive from a woman aged 25 to 39 with Graves' ophthalmopathy. The CDR3 runs from the conserved cysteine through the conserved F or W. The order of the fields is J gene, D gene, CDR3 length, clone size, V gene, CDR3 DNA, CDR3 protein. A D gene is named only where the DNA matches it firmly. The size field is filled for only some rows; it gives once, few, many or a size class.

j_call: TRBJ2-2
d_call: TRBD2
cdr3_length: 15
clone_size: many
v_call: TRBV5-1
cdr3_nt: TGCGCCAGCAGTGTTGCGGGAGAGAACACCGGGGAGCTGTTTTTT
cdr3_aa: CASSVAGENTGELFF

j_call: TRBJ1-1
d_call: NA
cdr3_length: 14
clone_size: many
v_call: TRBV18
cdr3_nt: TGTGCCAGCTCACCACCGAGCGGGTATACTGAAGCTTTCTTT
cdr3_aa: CASSPPSGYTEAFF

j_call: TRBJ2-5
d_call: TRBD2
cdr3_length: 20
clone_size: many
v_call: TRBV4-1
cdr3_nt: TGCGCCAGCAGCCAAACCCTTCGCGCTACTAGCGGGAGGGCCCCAGAGACCCAGTACTTC
cdr3_aa: CASSQTLRATSGRAPETQYF

j_call: TRBJ2-7
d_call: NA
cdr3_length: 16
clone_size: NA
v_call: TRBV4-1
cdr3_nt: TGCGCCAGCAGCCACACACTAGCTACGATCTCCGACGAGCAGTACTTC
cdr3_aa: CASSHTLATISDEQYF

j_call: TRBJ1-6
d_call: NA
cdr3_length: 16
clone_size: few
v_call: TRBV30
cdr3_nt: TGTGCCTCCCTATTCCGAGCAAGTGGCTATAATTCACCCCTCCACTTT
cdr3_aa: CASLFRASGYNSPLHF

j_call: TRBJ1-2
d_call: TRBD1
cdr3_length: 16
clone_size: NA
v_call: TRBV6-5
cdr3_nt: TGTGCCAGCAGTTACGGGGACAGGGTCGTTTCCTATGGTTACACCTTC
cdr3_aa: CASSYGDRVVSYGYTF

j_call: TRBJ2-5
d_call: NA
cdr3_length: 13
clone_size: many
v_call: TRBV24-1
cdr3_nt: TGTGCCACCAGTGATCCGTACCAAGAGACCCAGTACTTC
cdr3_aa: CATSDPYQETQYF

j_call: TRBJ2-7
d_call: NA
cdr3_length: 17
clone_size: many
v_call: TRBV6-5
cdr3_nt: TGTGCCAGCAGTTACTCATCCCGGGCAGGGGCAGGGTACGAGCAGTACTTC
cdr3_aa: CASSYSSRAGAGYEQYF

j_call: TRBJ1-3
d_call: NA
cdr3_length: 16
clone_size: many
v_call: TRBV10-3
cdr3_nt: TGTGCCATCAGTGACACAGGTTTGAGCTCTGGAAACACCATATATTTT
cdr3_aa: CAISDTGLSSGNTIYF

j_call: TRBJ1-2
d_call: TRBD1
cdr3_length: 15
clone_size: NA
v_call: TRBV11-2
cdr3_nt: TGTGCCAGCAGAACCGCGGGACAGGGACACTATGGCTACACCTTC
cdr3_aa: CASRTAGQGHYGYTF

j_call: TRBJ2-7
d_call: NA
cdr3_length: 16
clone_size: many
v_call: TRBV20-1
cdr3_nt: TGCAGTGCTAGAGATTGGAGGAAGGGATACTCCTACGAGCAGTACTTC
cdr3_aa: CSARDWRKGYSYEQYF

j_call: TRBJ1-1
d_call: NA
cdr3_length: 12
clone_size: many
v_call: TRBV6-1
cdr3_nt: TGTGCCAGCAGAGAGTGGGGTACTGAAGCTTTCTTT
cdr3_aa: CASREWGTEAFF

j_call: TRBJ1-1
d_call: NA
cdr3_length: 16
clone_size: many
v_call: TRBV2
cdr3_nt: TGTGCCAGCACCCCGGACAGAGAGGGAAAGATGACTGAAGCTTTCTTT
cdr3_aa: CASTPDREGKMTEAFF

j_call: TRBJ1-6
d_call: TRBD1
cdr3_length: 14
clone_size: many
v_call: TRBV28
cdr3_nt: TGTGCCAGCAGTCCTCACAGGGGGCAATCACCCCTCCACTTT
cdr3_aa: CASSPHRGQSPLHF